This T cell receptor beta chain was identified in a study of blood T cells in healthy people across ages. The second PCR ran about 6 to 12 cycles with a sample-barcoded 5' primer and J-beta primers. A single record per CDR3 protein comes from TCRdb applying MiXCR to the 5' RACE reads. Among over a million distinct CDR3 sequences listed, around 27% were seen once. This CDR3 has 15 amino acids. The V gene end was trimmed by 0 bases and the J gene end by 3 bases; junction bases not matched to a gene: 7. Germline V lookup: CDR1 DFQATT, CDR2 SNEGSKA (reference sequence). These data were likewise used in another study, on T cells of mothers and their children. That investigation notes: The TCR beta CDR3 read count exceeded 8 million for each mother and was some 3.1 million for each child.

The origin of this receptor is a girl aged 2 to 9 in good health. The chain recombines TRBV20-1 with TRBJ2-5; TRBD1 agrees at 7 bases. The sample comprised blood. Here the CDR3 reads CSARDSTGKEETQYF. DNA of the CDR3: TGCAGTGCTAGAGATTCGACAGGGAAGGAAGAGACCCAGTACTTC.